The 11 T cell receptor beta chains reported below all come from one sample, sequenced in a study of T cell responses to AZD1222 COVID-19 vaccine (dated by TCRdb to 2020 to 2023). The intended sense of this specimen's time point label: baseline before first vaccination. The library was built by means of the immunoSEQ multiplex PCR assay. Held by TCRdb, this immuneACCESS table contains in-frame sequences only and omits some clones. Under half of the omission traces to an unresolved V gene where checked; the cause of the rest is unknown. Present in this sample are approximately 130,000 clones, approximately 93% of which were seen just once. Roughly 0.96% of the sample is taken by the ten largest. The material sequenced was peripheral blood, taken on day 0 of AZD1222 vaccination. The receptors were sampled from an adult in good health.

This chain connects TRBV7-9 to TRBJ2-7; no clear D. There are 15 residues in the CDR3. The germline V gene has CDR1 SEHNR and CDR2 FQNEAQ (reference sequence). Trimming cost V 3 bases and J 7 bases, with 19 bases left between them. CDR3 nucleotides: TGTGCCAGCAGCTTTGAAATACGGAGCCCTGGGGAGCAGTACTTC. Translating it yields CASSFEIRSPGEQYF.

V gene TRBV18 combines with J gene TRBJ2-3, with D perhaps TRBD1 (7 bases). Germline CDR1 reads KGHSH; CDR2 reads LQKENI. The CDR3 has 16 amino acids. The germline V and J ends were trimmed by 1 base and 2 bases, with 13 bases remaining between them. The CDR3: CASSPLAGQTTDTQYF. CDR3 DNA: TGTGCCAGCTCACCACTTGCGGGACAGACCACAGATACGCAGTATTTT.

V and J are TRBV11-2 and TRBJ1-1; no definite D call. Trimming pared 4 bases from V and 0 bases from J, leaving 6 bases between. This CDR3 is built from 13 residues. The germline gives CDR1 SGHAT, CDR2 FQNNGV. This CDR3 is CASSSFMNTEAFF. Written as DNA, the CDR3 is TGTGCCAGCAGCTCATTCATGAACACTGAAGCTTTCTTT. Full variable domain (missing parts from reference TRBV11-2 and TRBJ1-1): EAGVAQSPRYKIIEKRQSVAFWCNPISGHATLYWYQQILGQGPKLLIQFQNNGVVDDSQLPKDRFSAERLKGVDSTLKIQPAKLEDSAVYLCASSSFMNTEAFFGQGTRLTVV.

The CDR3 bases are TGTGCCACCAGCGGGGGACCTCAGGGGGGAGAAAAACTGTTTTTT. This gives the protein CATSGGPQGGEKLFF. The chain carries TRBV15 and TRBJ1-4; 7 nucleotides agree with TRBD1. This CDR3 comprises 15 residues. Trimming cost V 5 bases and J 8 bases; bases outside gene matches: 11. CDR1 is LNHNV and CDR2 is YYDKDF in the germline V gene (reference sequence).

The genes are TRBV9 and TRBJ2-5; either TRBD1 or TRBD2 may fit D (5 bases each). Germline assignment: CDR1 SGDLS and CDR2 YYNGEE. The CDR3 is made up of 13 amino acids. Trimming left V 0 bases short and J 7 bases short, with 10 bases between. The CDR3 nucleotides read TGTGCCAGCAGCGTAGAGCCGGGGCGGACCCAGTACTTC. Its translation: CASSVEPGRTQYF.

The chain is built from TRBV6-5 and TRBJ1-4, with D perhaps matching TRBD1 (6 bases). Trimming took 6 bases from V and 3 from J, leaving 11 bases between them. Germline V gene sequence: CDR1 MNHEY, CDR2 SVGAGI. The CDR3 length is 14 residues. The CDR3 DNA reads TGTGCCAGCAGGCGGGACACTTCTAATGAAAAACTGTTTTTT. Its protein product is CASRRDTSNEKLFF.

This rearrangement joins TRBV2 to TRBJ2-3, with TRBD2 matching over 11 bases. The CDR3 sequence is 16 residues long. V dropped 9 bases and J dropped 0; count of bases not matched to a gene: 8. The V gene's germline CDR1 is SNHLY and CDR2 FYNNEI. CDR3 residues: CARRERLAGSTDTQYF. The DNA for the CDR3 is TGTGCCAGACGGGAGAGACTAGCGGGAAGCACAGATACGCAGTATTTT.

The CDR3 DNA reads TGTGCCAGCAGCCCTGGCAAAGGGCTTTGGTATGGCTACACCTTC. It yields the protein CASSPGKGLWYGYTF. The rearrangement joins TRBV3-1 (or the pseudogene TRBV3-2) to TRBJ1-2; no clear D. The germline V gene has CDR1 LGHDT and CDR2 YNNKEL (reference sequence). CDR3 length equals 15 residues. V lost 4 bases and J lost 5, with 17 bases in between.

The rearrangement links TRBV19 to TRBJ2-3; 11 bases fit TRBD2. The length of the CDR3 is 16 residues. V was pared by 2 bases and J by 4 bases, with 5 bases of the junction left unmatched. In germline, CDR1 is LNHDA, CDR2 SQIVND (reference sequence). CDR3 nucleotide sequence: TGTGCCAGTAGTATACGACTAGCGGGGATCGCAGATACGCAGTATTTT. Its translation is CASSIRLAGIADTQYF.

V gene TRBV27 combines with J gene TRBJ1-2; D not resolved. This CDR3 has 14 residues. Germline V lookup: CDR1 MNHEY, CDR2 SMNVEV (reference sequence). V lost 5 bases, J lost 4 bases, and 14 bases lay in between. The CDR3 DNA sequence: TGTGCCAGCAGTGTTTTTCCGGACTCCTATGGCTACACCTTC. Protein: CASSVFPDSYGYTF.

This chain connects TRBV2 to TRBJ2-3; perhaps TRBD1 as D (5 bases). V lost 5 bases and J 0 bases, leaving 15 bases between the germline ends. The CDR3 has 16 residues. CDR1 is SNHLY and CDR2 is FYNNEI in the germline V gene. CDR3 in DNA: TGTGCCAGCAGTTGGGGCGAAACCATTAGCACAGATACGCAGTATTTT. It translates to CASSWGETISTDTQYF.